The rows below give T cell receptor beta chains drawn from one sample of a study of metastatic and nonmetastatic thyroid tumors. TCRdb reanalyzed the PCR reads via MiXCR. The sample shows 13,000 or so clones, 33% of them seen only once. Input material: tumor tissue. The receptor set was obtained from a male donor with papillary thyroid cancer or a benign thyroid nodule (not recorded which). Some clones in this sample may be carry-over from other donors' samples. Both conserved end residues are part of each CDR3. Fields, in order: clone size, D gene, J gene, V gene, CDR3 DNA, CDR3 protein. The D gene is left open where the match is weak. For some rows the clone size is stated as once, few or many, or as a class when expanded; others skip it.

>.|.|TRBJ2-1|TRBV19
TGTGCCAGTAGTTTCACCTTCTCCGGTCTGGGGTCATACAATGAGCAGTTCTTC
CASSFTFSGLGSYNEQFF
>.|.|TRBJ2-7|TRBV20-1
TGCAGTGCTGTCAGGGAATCCTACGAGCAGTACTTC
CSAVRESYEQYF
>.|.|TRBJ2-2|TRBV19
TGTGCCAGTAGTATCGGGGGACTGATGAACACCGGGGAGCTGTTTTTT
CASSIGGLMNTGELFF
>few|.|TRBJ2-2|TRBV12-3/TRBV12-4
TGTGCCAGCCAGTCGGAGTTCGCCGGGGAGCTGTTTTTT
CASQSEFAGELFF
>.|.|TRBJ1-3|TRBV27
TGTGCCAGCATCCGGGGAGGCCCCCACTCTGGAAACACCATATATTTT
CASIRGGPHSGNTIYF
>.|.|TRBJ2-6|TRBV20-1
TGCAGTGCTAGAGATGGCTATGGGGCAAACGTCCTGACTTTC
CSARDGYGANVLTF
>.|.|TRBJ2-1|TRBV5-6
TGTGCCAGCAGCTCCAGCGGCAGGCAGACTTATTACAATGAGCAGTTCTTC
CASSSSGRQTYYNEQFF
>.|.|TRBJ1-1|TRBV27
TGTGCCAGCAGTATAACCGGGGGAACGGAAGCTTTCTTT
CASSITGGTEAFF
>few|.|TRBJ2-6|TRBV12-3/TRBV12-4
TGTGCCAGCAGGAAGGCTGGGGCCAACGTCCTGACTTTC
CASRKAGANVLTF
>few|.|TRBJ2-1|TRBV20-1
TGCAGTGCTAGACTGCCCCTAGCCCTGGCCTACAATGAGCAGTTCTTC
CSARLPLALAYNEQFF
>.|.|TRBJ2-6|TRBV19
TGTGCCAGTAGTAGCCACAGTGGATCTGGGGCCAACGTCCTGACTTTC
CASSSHSGSGANVLTF
>.|TRBD2|TRBJ2-7|TRBV20-1
TGCAGTGCTAGAGCCCTAGCGGGAGGGTGGACCTACGAGCAGTACTTC
CSARALAGGWTYEQYF
>.|.|TRBJ1-2|TRBV30
TGTGCCCCCCCCCAGGTGAACTATGGCTACACCTTC
CAPPQVNYGYTF
>few|.|TRBJ2-7|TRBV19
TGTGCCAGTAGTATCTACGGGGCGAAGCAGTACTTC
CASSIYGAKQYF
>.|.|TRBJ2-3|TRBV7-9
TGTGCCAGCAGCTCAATCGCAGGGGTAGATACGCAGTATTTT
CASSSIAGVDTQYF
>medium-sized|TRBD2|TRBJ2-3|TRBV18
TGTGCCAGCTCACCCGGGGGGGGCACAGATACGCAGTATTTT
CASSPGGGTDTQYF
>medium-sized|TRBD1|TRBJ1-4|TRBV5-1
TGCGCCAGCAGCACCGGTGACAGGGACCTGGAAAAACTGGTTTTT
CASSTGDRDLEKLVF
>few|TRBD1|TRBJ2-7|TRBV25-1
TGTGCCAGCAGTGGGGACAGGGAAGGTAGATCGTCCTACGAGCAGTACTTC
CASSGDREGRSSYEQYF
>medium-sized|.|TRBJ2-7|TRBV24-1
TGTGCCACCAGTGATTCCTACAGGGACTCCTACGAGCAGTACTTC
CATSDSYRDSYEQYF
>few|TRBD1|TRBJ1-4|TRBV6-1
TGTGCCAGCAGTGACCCCGGACAGGTTAATGAAAAACTGTTTTTT
CASSDPGQVNEKLFF
>once|TRBD1|TRBJ2-3|TRBV11-1
TGTGCCAGCAGATACGGGACAGGGAGGTTCCATACGCAGTATTTT
CASRYGTGRFHTQYF
>few|.|TRBJ2-7|TRBV2
TGTGCCAGCAGGGAGACCCAAGCGGCCTACGAGCAGTACTTC
CASRETQAAYEQYF
>.|.|TRBJ1-5|TRBV20-1
TGCAGTGCTGCATCAGGGGATAGCAATCAGCCCCAGCATTTT
CSAASGDSNQPQHF
>.|TRBD1|TRBJ2-2|TRBV5-1
TGCGCCAGCAGCTTCGCAGGGGGCTTCACCGGGGAGCTGTTTTTT
CASSFAGGFTGELFF